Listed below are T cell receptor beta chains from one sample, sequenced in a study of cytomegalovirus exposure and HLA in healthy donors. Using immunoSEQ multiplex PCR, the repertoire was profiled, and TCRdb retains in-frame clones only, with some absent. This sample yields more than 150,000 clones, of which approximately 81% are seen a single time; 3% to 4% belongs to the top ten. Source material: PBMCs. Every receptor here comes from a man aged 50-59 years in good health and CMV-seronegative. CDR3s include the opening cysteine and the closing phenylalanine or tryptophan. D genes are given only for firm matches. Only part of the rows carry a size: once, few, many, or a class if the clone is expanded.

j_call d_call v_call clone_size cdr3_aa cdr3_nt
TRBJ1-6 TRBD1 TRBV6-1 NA CASRGGTGGSPLHF TGTGCCAGCAGGGGGGGGACAGGTGGTTCACCCCTCCACTTT
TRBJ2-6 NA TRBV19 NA CASSPRGSGANVLTF TGTGCCAGTAGTCCCAGGGGATCTGGGGCCAACGTCCTGACTTTC
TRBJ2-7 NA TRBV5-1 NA CASSLAAGESYEQYF TGCGCCAGCAGCTTGGCAGCAGGGGAATCCTACGAGCAGTACTTC
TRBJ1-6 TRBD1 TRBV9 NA CASSARLDRVGSPLHF TGTGCCAGCAGCGCTCGCCTGGACAGGGTGGGATCACCCCTCCACTTT
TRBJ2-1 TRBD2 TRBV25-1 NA CASGTSGGIYNEQFF TGTGCCAGCGGGACTAGCGGGGGGATATACAATGAGCAGTTCTTC
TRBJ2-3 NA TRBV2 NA CASRTESTDTQYF TGTGCCAGCAGGACGGAGAGCACAGATACGCAGTATTTT
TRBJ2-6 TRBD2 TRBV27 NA CASSKASGVISGANVLTF TGTGCCAGCAGTAAGGCTAGCGGGGTTATCTCTGGGGCCAACGTCCTGACTTTC
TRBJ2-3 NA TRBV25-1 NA CASSLREADTQYF TGTGCCAGCAGTCTCAGGGAAGCAGATACGCAGTATTTT
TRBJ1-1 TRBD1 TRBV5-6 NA CASSWGQGMNTEAFF TGTGCCAGCAGTTGGGGACAGGGGATGAACACTGAAGCTTTCTTT
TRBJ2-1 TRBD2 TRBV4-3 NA CASSQDPGGGPFSPEQFF TGCGCCAGCAGCCAAGATCCCGGGGGGGGCCCATTCTCCCCCGAGCAGTTCTTC
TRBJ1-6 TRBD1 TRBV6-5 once CASSYSYGTDNSPLHF TGTGCCAGCAGTTACTCGTACGGGACAGATAATTCACCCCTCCACTTT
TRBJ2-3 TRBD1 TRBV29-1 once CSVGGTGTDTQYF TGCAGCGTTGGCGGGACAGGGACAGATACGCAGTATTTT
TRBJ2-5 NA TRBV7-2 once CASSSGGTQETQYF TGTGCCAGCAGCTCAGGGGGGACCCAAGAGACCCAGTACTTC
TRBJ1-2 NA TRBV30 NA CAWSGDSPRGYTF TGTGCCTGGAGCGGGGACTCCCCTCGGGGCTACACCTTC
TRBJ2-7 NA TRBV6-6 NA CASHPGVGEQYF TGTGCCTCCCACCCGGGGGTTGGGGAGCAGTACTTC
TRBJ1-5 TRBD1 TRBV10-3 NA CAISESGQGRQPQHF TGTGCCATCAGTGAGTCCGGACAGGGGAGGCAGCCCCAGCATTTT
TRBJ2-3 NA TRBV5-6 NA CASSPLVATDTQYF TGTGCCAGCAGTCCTCTGGTTGCAACTGATACGCAGTATTTT
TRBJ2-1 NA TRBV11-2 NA CASSPLMGAHNEQFF TGTGCCAGCAGCCCGCTTATGGGGGCCCACAATGAGCAGTTCTTC
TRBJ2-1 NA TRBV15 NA CATSRDLGTPYEQFF TGTGCCACCAGCAGAGACCTCGGGACACCATACGAGCAGTTCTTC
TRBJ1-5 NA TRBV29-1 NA CSVAEGFQPQHF TGCAGCGTAGCAGAGGGATTTCAGCCCCAGCATTTT
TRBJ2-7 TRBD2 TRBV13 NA CASSPQRGGFNEQYF TGTGCCAGCAGCCCCCAGCGGGGGGGCTTCAACGAGCAGTACTTC
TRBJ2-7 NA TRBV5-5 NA CASSVGTPTYEQYF TGTGCCAGCAGCGTAGGGACACCCACCTACGAGCAGTACTTC
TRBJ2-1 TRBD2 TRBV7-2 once CASSLGTSGANEQFF TGTGCCAGCAGCTTAGGGACTAGCGGGGCCAATGAGCAGTTCTTC
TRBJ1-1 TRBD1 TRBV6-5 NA CASSLYRGFTEAFF TGTGCCAGCAGTTTGTACAGGGGGTTTACTGAAGCTTTCTTT
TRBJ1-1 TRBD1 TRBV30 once CAWKKDDRGTEAFF TGTGCCTGGAAAAAGGACGACAGGGGCACTGAAGCTTTCTTT
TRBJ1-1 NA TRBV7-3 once CASSPGQQGTEAFF TGTGCCAGCAGCCCCGGACAGCAAGGCACTGAAGCTTTCTTT
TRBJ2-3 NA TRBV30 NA CAWSSRGYSTDTQYF TGTGCCTGGAGTTCTCGGGGTTACAGCACAGATACGCAGTATTTT
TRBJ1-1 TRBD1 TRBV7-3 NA CASSLFSSRDSDTEAFF TGTGCCAGCAGCTTATTTTCTTCGCGGGACAGCGACACTGAAGCTTTCTTT
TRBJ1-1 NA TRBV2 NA CASSAGGAAEAFF TGTGCCAGCAGTGCCGGAGGGGCGGCTGAAGCTTTCTTT
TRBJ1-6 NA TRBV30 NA CAWCQSFYNSPLHF TGTGCCTGGTGCCAGTCTTTTTATAATTCACCCCTCCACTTT
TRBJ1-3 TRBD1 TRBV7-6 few CASSVMGQGVTSGNTIYF TGTGCCAGCAGCGTAATGGGACAGGGGGTGACCTCTGGAAACACCATATATTTT
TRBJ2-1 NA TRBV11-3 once CASSPDTYNEQFF TGTGCCAGCAGCCCAGACACGTACAATGAGCAGTTCTTC
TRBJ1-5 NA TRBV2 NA CASSRQSNQPQHF TGTGCCAGCAGTAGACAGAGCAATCAGCCCCAGCATTTT
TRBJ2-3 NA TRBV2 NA CASFLSPDGGGSTDTQYF TGTGCCAGTTTTCTCTCCCCCGACGGTGGAGGGAGCACAGATACGCAGTATTTT
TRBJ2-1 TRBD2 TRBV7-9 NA CASSSKTSGRPNEQFF TGTGCCAGCAGCTCCAAGACTAGCGGGAGACCCAATGAGCAGTTCTTC
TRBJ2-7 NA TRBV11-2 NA CASSSTGGGGREQYF TGTGCCAGCAGCTCCACCGGGGGCGGGGGAAGAGAGCAGTACTTC
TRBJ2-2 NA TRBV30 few CAWSPLQTGELFF TGTGCCTGGAGTCCCCTCCAGACCGGGGAGCTGTTTTTT
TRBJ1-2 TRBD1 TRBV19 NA CASSKDRAANYGYTF TGTGCCAGTAGTAAGGACAGGGCAGCTAACTATGGCTACACCTTC
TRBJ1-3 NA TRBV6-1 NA CASSEPGFYSGNTIYF TGTGCCAGCAGTGAACCGGGATTTTACTCTGGAAACACCATATATTTT
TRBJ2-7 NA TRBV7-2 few CASSSGVLYEQYF TGTGCCAGCAGCTCAGGGGTACTCTACGAGCAGTACTTC
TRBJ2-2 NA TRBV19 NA CASSIGSGQNTGELFF TGTGCCAGTAGTATAGGGAGCGGCCAGAACACCGGGGAGCTGTTTTTT
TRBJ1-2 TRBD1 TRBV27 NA CASSSNQGGYGYTF TGTGCCAGCAGTTCAAATCAGGGGGGCTATGGCTACACCTTC
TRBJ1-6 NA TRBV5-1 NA CASSSGGRGSPLHF TGCGCCAGCTCGTCGGGGGGCAGAGGTTCACCCCTCCACTTT
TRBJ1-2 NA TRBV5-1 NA CASRLSPFNYGYTF TGCGCCAGCAGATTGTCTCCGTTTAACTATGGCTACACCTTC
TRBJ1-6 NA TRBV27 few CASSAIGGSPLHF TGTGCCAGCAGTGCGATCGGTGGTTCACCCCTCCACTTT
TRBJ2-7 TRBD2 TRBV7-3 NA CASSPAGIYEQYF TGTGCCAGCAGCCCAGCGGGGATCTACGAGCAGTACTTC
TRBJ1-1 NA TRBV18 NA CASMPGMNTEAFF TGTGCCAGCATGCCCGGGATGAACACTGAAGCTTTCTTT
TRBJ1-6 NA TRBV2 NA CASTSWGENSPLHF TGTGCCAGCACCTCGTGGGGGGAGAATTCACCCCTCCACTTT
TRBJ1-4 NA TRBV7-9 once CSSSLRSQGPSTNEKLFF TGTTCCAGCAGCTTAAGGTCCCAGGGGCCTTCAACTAATGAAAAACTGTTTTTT
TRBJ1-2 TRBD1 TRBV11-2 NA CASSDSYRDRGNGYTF TGTGCCAGCAGCGACTCTTACCGGGACAGGGGAAACGGCTACACCTTC
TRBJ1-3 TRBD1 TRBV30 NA CAWSQPTGFGNTIYF TGTGCCTGGAGTCAGCCGACAGGGTTCGGAAACACCATATATTTT
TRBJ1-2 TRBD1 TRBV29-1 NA CSVIPGRGSNYGYTF TGCAGCGTTATCCCTGGCAGGGGGTCTAACTATGGCTACACCTTC
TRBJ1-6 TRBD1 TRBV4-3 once CASSQGWTGTGARPLHF TGCGCCAGCAGCCAAGGCTGGACCGGGACAGGGGCTCGACCCCTCCACTTT
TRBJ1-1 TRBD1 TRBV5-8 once CASPNPRVRGPTEAFF TGTGCCAGCCCTAACCCTAGGGTAAGGGGGCCCACTGAAGCTTTCTTT
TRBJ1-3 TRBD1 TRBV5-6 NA CATGQRHSGNTIYF TGTGCCACGGGACAGCGCCACTCTGGAAACACCATATATTTT
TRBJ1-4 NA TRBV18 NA CASSPTTNEKLFF TGTGCCAGCTCACCTACAACTAATGAAAAACTGTTTTTT
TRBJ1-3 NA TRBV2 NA CASSTGSGNTIYF TGTGCCAGCAGTACGGGAAGCGGAAACACCATATATTTT
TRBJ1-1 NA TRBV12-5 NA CASGLDRSTEAFF TGTGCTAGTGGTTTGGACAGGTCAACTGAAGCTTTCTTT